These 21 T cell receptor beta chains were all obtained from the same sample, sequenced in a study of T cell responses to AZD1222 COVID-19 vaccine. Sequenced by immunoSEQ multiplex PCR; TCRdb stores in-frame clones only, minus some. The table has some 120,000 clones, around 84% seen once. This material consisted of peripheral blood, taken on day 0 of AZD1222 vaccination. The receptors here all came from an adult in good health.

The chain is built from TRBV28 and TRBJ1-5; no firm D call. The CDR3 contains 13 residues. V shed 6 bases and J shed 4 bases, with 10 bases lying between them. Germline CDR1 is MDHEN and CDR2 is SYDVKM. The CDR3 loop reads CASRAELNQPQHF. The CDR3 bases are TGTGCCAGCAGAGCCGAGCTAAATCAGCCCCAGCATTTT.

V usage is TRBV5-1 and J usage is TRBJ2-6; D might be TRBD1 (6 bases). CDR1 and CDR2 (germline): SGHRS, YFSETQ. The CDR3 extends over 17 amino acids. V was pared by 0 bases and J by 4 bases, with 14 bases between. CDR3 DNA: TGCGCCAGCAGCTTGGGTAACACAGGGTCCGGGGCCAACGTCCTGACTTTC. Amino acid sequence: CASSLGNTGSGANVLTF.

The gene calls are TRBV18 and TRBJ2-1, with unresolved D. Germline CDR1 reads KGHSH; CDR2 reads LQKENI. CDR3 length: 14 amino acids. V was shortened by 6 bases and J by 8 bases, with 17 bases between the two germline ends. The CDR3 sequence: CASSPHPAEDEQFF. For the CDR3, the DNA is TGTGCCAGCTCGCCCCACCCTGCAGAGGATGAGCAGTTCTTC.

CDR3 amino acids: CASSSDTQYF. Here the CDR3 DNA reads TGTGCCAGCAGCTCCGATACGCAGTATTTT. The chain has TRBV7-9 and TRBJ2-3, with D uncertain. The germline V gene encodes CDR1 SEHNR and CDR2 FQNEAQ (reference sequence). The CDR3 runs to 10 residues. Trimming cost V 4 bases and J 6 bases, with 2 bases left between them.

The J gene is TRBJ1-2, the V gene TRBV5-8; TRBD1 aligns across 9 bases. CDR1 is SGHTS and CDR2 is YDEGEE in the germline V gene. The length of the CDR3 is 14 residues. The V segment lost 4 bases and the J segment 4 bases; nucleotides outside the gene matches: 5. In nucleotides, the CDR3 is TGTGCCAGCAGCCTGGACAGGGGAAGCTATGGCTACACCTTC. Translation gives CASSLDRGSYGYTF.

The chain couples TRBV3-1 (or the pseudogene TRBV3-2) to TRBJ2-5, with 8 bases that match TRBD1. J lost 7 bases, V lost 0 bases, and 10 bases had no gene match. From germline, CDR1 is LGHDT and CDR2 YNNKEL (reference sequence). The CDR3 loop spans 16 amino acids. For the CDR3, the DNA is TGTGCCAGCAGCCAAGATGCCAGGACAGGGCTGGCGACCCAGTACTTC. It codes for CASSQDARTGLATQYF.

The chain has TRBV5-1 and TRBJ2-7, with D tentatively TRBD1 (6 bases). CDR1 is SGHRS, CDR2 YFSETQ, per germline. The V end was cut by 0 bases, the J end by 8 bases, with 12 bases between. This CDR3 is 13 amino acids long. The CDR3 nucleotides are TGCGCCAGCAGCTTGGACAGGGACCTCAAGCAGTACTTC. Translated: CASSLDRDLKQYF. Supplemented by reference TRBV5-1 and TRBJ2-7, the full variable domain reads KAGVTQTPRYLIKTRGQQVTLSCSPISGHRSVSWYQQTPGQGLQFLFEYFSETQRNKGNFPGRFSGRQFSNSRSEMNVSTLELGDSALYLCASSLDRDLKQYFGPGTRLTVT.

The chain joins TRBV7-2 to TRBJ2-1; D is perhaps TRBD1 or TRBD2 (5 bases each). The CDR3 runs to 13 residues. The V gene's germline CDR1 is SGHTA and CDR2 FQGNSA. Trimming shortened V by 10 bases and J by 4 bases, and 14 bases separated the two germline ends. The CDR3 loop is CATGTLLYNEQFF. The CDR3 nucleotides read TGTGCCACCGGGACGCTTCTGTACAATGAGCAGTTCTTC.

This sequence joins TRBV5-1 and TRBJ1-2; TRBD1 matches at 9 bases. Germline-derived CDR1 and CDR2 are SGHRS and YFSETQ. The CDR3 has 15 residues. V trimming: 0 bases; J trimming: 9 bases; junction bases outside the gene matches: 9. This CDR3 is CASSLGTGQGARYTF. In nucleotides, the CDR3 is TGCGCCAGCAGCTTGGGGACGGGACAGGGCGCTCGCTACACCTTC.

This chain uses TRBV11-2 with TRBJ1-2; TRBD1 might be the D (6 bases). This CDR3 is built from 15 residues. Per germline, CDR1 SGHAT and CDR2 FQNNGV. V was pared by 2 bases and J by 2 bases, with 12 bases between. For the CDR3, the DNA is TGTGCCAGCAGCTTAAGGGGGGGAGCAAACTATGGCTACACCTTC. Its translation is CASSLRGGANYGYTF.

This clone was observed a single time. The V and J genes are TRBV7-2 and TRBJ2-7; the D is unclear. The CDR3 is 13 residues long. CDR1 is SGHTA and CDR2 is FQGNSA in the germline V gene. Trimming left V 0 bases short and J 7 bases short, with 10 bases between. CDR3 in amino acids: CASSLASAREQYF. The DNA for the CDR3 is TGTGCCAGCAGCTTAGCATCGGCGAGGGAGCAGTACTTC.

This chain connects TRBV30 to TRBJ1-3; D call uncertain. The CDR3 consists of 14 residues. V lost 5 bases and J lost 0, with 11 bases in between. Germline lookup yields CDR1 GTSNPN and CDR2 SVGIG (reference sequence). CDR3 sequence reads: CAWGVGSSGNTIYF. The CDR3 nucleotides read TGTGCCTGGGGGGTTGGGAGCTCTGGAAACACCATATATTTT. The full variable domain, rest sourced from reference TRBV30 and TRBJ1-3, is SQTIHQWPATLVQPVGSPLSLECTVEGTSNPNLYWYRQAAGRGLQLLFYSVGIGQISSEVPQNLSASRPQDRQFILSSKKLLLSDSGFYLCAWGVGSSGNTIYFGEGSWLTVV.

The V call is TRBV15, the J call TRBJ1-5; 8 positions agree with TRBD1. This CDR3 has 16 amino acids. V was pared by 6 bases and J by 1 base, with 8 bases of the junction left unmatched. Germline V gene sequence: CDR1 LNHNV, CDR2 YYDKDF (reference sequence). This CDR3 reads CATSRRQGTSNQPQHF. For the CDR3, the DNA is TGTGCCACCAGTAGGAGACAGGGGACGAGCAATCAGCCCCAGCATTTT.

The chain recombines TRBV7-2 with TRBJ2-2, with D unresolved. Trimming pared 4 bases from V and 2 bases from J, leaving 11 bases between. The CDR3 has 15 amino acids. Germline CDR1 is SGHTA and CDR2 is FQGNSA. CDR3 nucleotides: TGTGCCAGCAGCTCCCTGGAGCTAAACACCGGGGAGCTGTTTTTT. It translates to CASSSLELNTGELFF.

This clone occurred once. The chain joins TRBV6-2 or TRBV6-3 to TRBJ1-2; D perhaps matches TRBD1 (5 bases). V was clipped by 4 bases and J by 6 bases, with 12 bases between them. Per germline, CDR1 MNHEY and CDR2 SVGEGT. The CDR3 is 13 amino acids. CDR3 protein: CASSWDYENGYTF. The CDR3 DNA reads TGTGCCAGCAGTTGGGACTATGAGAATGGCTACACCTTC.

V and J are TRBV11-2 and TRBJ1-1; 9 nucleotides agree with TRBD1. Trimming at V came to 7 bases and at J to 7 bases, leaving 10 bases not matched to a gene. CDR1 is SGHAT and CDR2 is FQNNGV in the germline V gene. The CDR3 has 14 amino acids. The CDR3 coding sequence is TGTGCCAGCACCGTGACAGGGGGTAGAAATGAAGCTTTCTTT. Translation gives CASTVTGGRNEAFF.

This chain links TRBV4-2 with TRBJ1-2, with D unresolved. Between the trimmed V and J ends, which lost 1 base and 3 bases, there was a span of 6 bases. This CDR3 has 13 amino acids. The germline V gene encodes CDR1 LGHNA and CDR2 YNFKEQ. The CDR3 here is CASSQGEDYGYTF. The CDR3 nucleotides read TGTGCCAGCAGCCAAGGGGAGGACTATGGCTACACCTTC.

This clone was recorded only once. This chain joins TRBV10-2 and TRBJ1-6; D remains unclear. CDR1 and CDR2 from the germline V gene are WSHSY and SAAADI. The CDR3 runs 10 residues. The germline V and J ends were trimmed by 8 bases and 14 bases, with 10 bases remaining between them. In nucleotides, the CDR3 is TGCGCCAGCGCGAACGAAGCCCTCCACTTT. Its translation is CASANEALHF.

This rearrangement joins TRBV2 to TRBJ2-7; possible D gene TRBD2, 6 bases. V was shortened by 6 bases and J by 7 bases, with 7 bases between the two germline ends. CDR1 is SNHLY and CDR2 is FYNNEI in the germline V gene. This CDR3 contains 10 residues. The CDR3, as DNA: TGTGCCAGCAGCCGGGAGGAGCAGTACTTC. Protein: CASSREEQYF.

The gene calls are TRBV10-3 and TRBJ2-1; D uncertain. The CDR3 extends over 12 amino acids. Germline lookup yields CDR1 ENHRY and CDR2 SYGVKD. The V end was cut by 9 bases, the J end by 8 bases, with 14 bases between. The DNA for the CDR3 is TGTGCCATATGGCGGCTTGGGGATGAGCAGTTCTTC. Translation: CAIWRLGDEQFF.

The rearrangement joins TRBV28 to TRBJ1-6; a possible D gene is TRBD1 (5 bases). The germline V gene encodes CDR1 MDHEN and CDR2 SYDVKM. The CDR3 has 12 residues. Trimming took off 7 bases at V and 6 bases at J, with 7 bases between the two ends. CDR3 loop: CASTDSNSPLHF. CDR3 coding DNA: TGTGCCAGCACCGACAGTAATTCACCCCTCCACTTT.